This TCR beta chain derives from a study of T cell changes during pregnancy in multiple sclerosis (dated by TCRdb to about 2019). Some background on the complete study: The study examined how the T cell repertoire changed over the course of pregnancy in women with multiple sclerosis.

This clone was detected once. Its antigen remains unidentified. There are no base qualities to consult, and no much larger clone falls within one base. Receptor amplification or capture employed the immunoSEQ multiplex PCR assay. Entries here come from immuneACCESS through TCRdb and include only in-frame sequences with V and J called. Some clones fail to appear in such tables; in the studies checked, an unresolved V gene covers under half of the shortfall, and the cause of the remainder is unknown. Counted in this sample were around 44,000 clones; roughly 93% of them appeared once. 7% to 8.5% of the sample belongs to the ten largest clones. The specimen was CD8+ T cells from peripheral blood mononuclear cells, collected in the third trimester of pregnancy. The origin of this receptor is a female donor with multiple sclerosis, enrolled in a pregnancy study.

The CDR3 region has the sequence CASSQGLAPWGNTIYF. The bases read TGTGCCAGCAGCCAAGGACTAGCCCCTTGGGGAAACACCATATATTTT. In this chain, TRBV4-2 is recombined with TRBJ1-3; no confident D gene assignment can be made. As encoded in the germline V gene, CDR1 is LGHNA while CDR2 is YNFKEQ. A distance of 14 bases separates the germline ends of V and J, which lose 1 base and 4 bases respectively. The CDR3 runs 16 residues from the cysteine to the phenylalanine. The retained sequence is limited to the CDR3, 48 bases, with the frame set at the first base.